These 16 T cell receptor beta chains originate from one sample sequenced in a study of CD8+ T cells in alopecia areata. RNA was extracted and reverse transcribed into cDNA as the sequencing template. Profiling relied on immunoSEQ multiplex PCR, and the TCRdb table lists in-frame clones only, not all of them. The sample lists roughly 150,000 clones; roughly 60% were seen once. Sequences were obtained from CD8+ T cells sorted from blood. The receptors were gathered from a human donor in good health.

This clone has a single count. The V call is TRBV15, the J call TRBJ1-1, with a tentative D call TRBD1 (5 bases). In germline, CDR1 is LNHNV, CDR2 YYDKDF (reference sequence). The CDR3 runs to 16 residues. V was pared by 1 base and J by 2 bases, with 14 bases between. The CDR3 region is CATSRALGGANTEAFF. The DNA for the CDR3 is TGTGCCACCAGCAGAGCCCTTGGAGGGGCAAACACTGAAGCTTTCTTT.

The CDR3 protein is CASSPQGDEQYF. As DNA, the CDR3 is TGCGCCAGCAGCCCACAGGGGGACGAGCAGTACTTC. This sequence joins TRBV4-1 and TRBJ2-7, with 8 bases matching TRBD1. V trimming: 4 bases; J trimming: 5 bases; junction bases outside the gene matches: 1. Germline lookup yields CDR1 MGHRA and CDR2 YSYEKL. CDR3 length: 12 residues.

The CDR3 region has the DNA TGTGCCTGGAGCCCCGGGACAGGGCACACTGAAGCTTTCTTT. Its translation: CAWSPGTGHTEAFF. The chain carries TRBV30 and TRBJ1-1; 9 nucleotides match TRBD1. J gave up 3 bases and V 3 bases, and 5 bases lay outside the gene matches. In germline, CDR1 is GTSNPN, CDR2 SVGIG (reference sequence). The CDR3 loop spans 14 amino acids.

DNA for the CDR3: TGTGCCAGCAGCTTAAGGCTAGGAGCGGCCGGGGAGCTGTTTTTT. Its translation is CASSLRLGAAGELFF. The rearrangement joins TRBV7-8 to TRBJ2-2, with D possibly being TRBD2 (5 bases). Germline CDR1 SGHVS, CDR2 FQNEAQ. The CDR3 covers 15 residues. Trimming took off 2 bases at V and 6 bases at J, with 13 bases between the two ends.

The sample holds a few counts of this clone. The chain recombines TRBV30 with TRBJ1-5; D perhaps matches TRBD1 (6 bases). CDR1 and CDR2 from the germline V gene are GTSNPN and SVGIG (reference sequence). This CDR3 has 14 residues. Trimming stripped 5 bases from V and 4 bases from J, with 15 bases between. CDR3: CAWDWGDTNQPQHF. For the CDR3, the DNA is TGTGCCTGGGACTGGGGGGACACGAATCAGCCCCAGCATTTT.

The chain links TRBV25-1 to TRBJ1-2, with D hard to call. The CDR3 loop spans 16 amino acids. Per germline, CDR1 MGHDK and CDR2 SYGVNS. Trimming pared 1 base from V and 4 bases from J, leaving 16 bases between. CDR3: CASSESSVSYRYGYTF. CDR3 bases: TGTGCCAGCAGTGAATCCTCAGTGAGTTATCGCTATGGCTACACCTTC.

The chain employs TRBV4-1 and TRBJ2-1, with 13 bases fitting TRBD2. With 9 bases clipped from V and 5 bases from J, the junction kept 4 bases outside the gene matches. This CDR3 contains 14 residues. CDR1 and CDR2 from the germline V gene are MGHRA and YSYEKL. DNA for the CDR3: TGCGCCAGTCTCGGACTAGCGGGAGACAATGAGCAGTTCTTC. Translated, it gives CASLGLAGDNEQFF.

This sequence joins TRBV7-3 and TRBJ2-2; TRBD1 or TRBD2 may be the D gene (5 bases each). Trimming cost V 3 bases and J 5 bases, with 19 bases left between them. This CDR3 is built from 17 residues. CDR1 and CDR2 (germline): SGHTA, FQGTGA. The CDR3 coding sequence is TGTGCCAGCAGCTTTCCCCGGGACGGCCCGAGGACCGGGGAGCTGTTTTTT. Residues: CASSFPRDGPRTGELFF.

The chain is built from TRBV9 and TRBJ2-3; 11 bases align to TRBD2. The CDR3 sequence is 17 residues long. Germline values: CDR1 SGDLS, CDR2 YYNGEE. Trimming removed 4 bases from V and 2 bases from J; junction bases left unmatched: 9. This CDR3 is CASSLDSGRDTTDTQYF. In DNA form, the CDR3 reads TGTGCCAGCAGCTTGGATAGCGGGAGGGATACCACAGATACGCAGTATTTT. Full variable domain (rest looked up from reference TRBV9 and TRBJ2-3): DSGVTQTPKHLITATGQRVTLRCSPRSGDLSVYWYQQSLDQGLQFLIQYYNGEERAKGNILERFSAQQFPDLHSELNLSSLELGDSALYFCASSLDSGRDTTDTQYFGPGTRLTVL.

The rearrangement joins TRBV28 to TRBJ1-1; no clear D. Germline CDR1 MDHEN, CDR2 SYDVKM. Trimming took off 5 bases at V and 6 bases at J, with 7 bases between the two ends. The CDR3 length is 11 residues. The chain's CDR3 is CASSKWAEAFF. CDR3 coding DNA: TGTGCCAGCAGTAAATGGGCTGAAGCTTTCTTT.

The gene calls are TRBV29-1 and TRBJ2-7; 7 positions match TRBD2. V trimming: 3 bases; J trimming: 3 bases; junction bases outside the gene matches: 11. CDR3 size: 15 residues. Germline V gene data show CDR1 as SQVTM and CDR2 as ANQGSEA. The CDR3 DNA reads as TGCAGCGTTGAGGCGACTAGCTGTCTTCTCTACGAGCAGTACTTC. It is translated as CSVEATSCLLYEQYF.

The rearrangement uses TRBV29-1 and TRBJ2-1; 7 bases are shared with TRBD2. V was clipped by 2 bases and J by 3 bases; unmatched bases: 13. This CDR3 has 17 amino acids. Germline CDR1 is SQVTM and CDR2 is ANQGSEA. The DNA of the CDR3 is TGCAGCGTTGAAACCCAGATTAGCGGGTGTAGCTACAATGAGCAGTTCTTC. Amino acid sequence: CSVETQISGCSYNEQFF.

The rearrangement uses TRBV28 and TRBJ2-6; D is ambiguous. There are 15 residues in the CDR3. Deletions cut 0 bases from V and 0 bases from J, with 3 bases between. Looked up from germline, CDR1 is MDHEN and CDR2 is SYDVKM. The CDR3: CASSLWDSGANVLTF. DNA of the CDR3: TGTGCCAGCAGTTTATGGGACTCTGGGGCCAACGTCCTGACTTTC.

The chain recombines TRBV7-3 with TRBJ2-5, with D possibly being TRBD2 (5 bases). V was pared by 5 bases and J by 5 bases, with 18 bases between. The CDR3 is 15 amino acids. Per germline, CDR1 SGHTA and CDR2 FQGTGA. As DNA, the CDR3 is TGTGCCAGCAGCCACCGGGTGGGAGCGATGGAGACCCAGTACTTC. Its translation is CASSHRVGAMETQYF.

This clone has only one observation. The V and J genes are TRBV27 and TRBJ2-7; 7 bases align to TRBD1. Per the germline V gene, CDR1 is MNHEY and CDR2 is SMNVEV (reference sequence). Losses at the gene ends were 4 bases for V and 3 bases for J; bases not matched to a gene: 6. This CDR3 comprises 14 residues. The CDR3 DNA is TGTGCCAGCAGTTCCAGGGGGTCCGGCTACGAGCAGTACTTC. It codes for CASSSRGSGYEQYF.

DNA of the CDR3: TGTGCCAGCAGCGTAAAGCCCATCGCCTACGAGCAGTACTTC. Translating it yields CASSVKPIAYEQYF. V gene TRBV9 combines with J gene TRBJ2-7; no reliable D call. There are 14 residues in the CDR3. The V end lost 1 base, the J end lost 2 bases, and 10 bases lay between the germline ends. In germline, CDR1 is SGDLS, CDR2 YYNGEE.